This T cell receptor beta chain came from a study of blood T cell repertoires in COVID-19. Across the study: The United States, Italy and Spain were the sources of the acute and convalescent COVID-19 samples. T cells, B-cell-depleted T cells, or PBMCs supplied cDNA or gDNA.

As handled by the study authors: Reference gene primer amplification gave nucleated cell count estimates. The data were produced by immunoSEQ multiplex PCR, yet TCRdb's version contains in-frame clones alone and is incomplete. The V and J calls and the clone size are those of that table, but D and trimming were determined from the DNA. Counted here are 250,000 to 350,000 clones, 75% to 90% occurring once; the ten biggest clones make up approximately 12%. This CDR3 has 13 amino acids. Germline loops: CDR1 MNHEY, CDR2 SMNVEV (reference sequence). Trimming cost V 2 bases and J 5 bases, with 10 bases left between them.

This clonotype was obtained from a woman aged 60-75 years with acute or convalescent COVID-19. V is TRBV27 and J is TRBJ2-7, with D possibly matching TRBD1 (5 bases). The sample comprised peripheral blood. The CDR3 spells CASSLERGHEQYF. CDR3 in DNA: TGTGCCAGCAGTTTAGAAAGGGGTCACGAGCAGTACTTC.